The following is a T cell receptor beta chain sequence with its context. Its target is not known. Using immunoSEQ multiplex PCR, the repertoire was profiled, and TCRdb retains in-frame clones only, with some absent. The top ten clones hold 0.11% to 0.15% of a sample with approximately 2.5 million clones, more than 80% of them seen once. These data originate in a study of shared clonotypes between healthy human individuals. About the study: A donor's plate count was three for CD4 naive and three for CD4 memory; CD8 naive had two and CD8 memory one.

The CDR3 totals 14 residues. V was trimmed by 1 base and J by 3 bases, leaving 6 bases between them. CDR1 is SEHNR and CDR2 is FQNEAQ in the germline V gene (reference sequence). Study findings and constraints: Clonotypes shared by all four donors outscored non-shared clonotypes in generation probability.

The donor population consisted of healthy HIV-negative adults with no recent acute infections or vaccinations. The investigators split CD4+ cells into a CD45RA+ naive subset and a CD45RA-negative memory subset. Specimen: naive CD4+ T cells sorted from blood. Subset here: CD45RA+ positively selected. The receptor comes from a man aged 18 to 29 in good health. V usage is TRBV7-9 and J usage is TRBJ1-4; possibly TRBD1 for D (5 bases). The CDR3 reads CASSLGGANEKLFF. CDR3 sequence (DNA): TGTGCCAGCAGCTTAGGAGGGGCTAATGAAAAACTGTTTTTT.